The entry below gives a single TCR beta chain sequence along with its context. Authors' analysis steps: Nucleated cell counts were estimated from reference gene primer amplification. Assay used: immunoSEQ multiplex PCR; TCRdb lists only in-frame clones, some missing. D and trimming were read from the DNA, whereas the V and J calls and clone size are those reported in that table. The profile shows about 350,000 clones, approximately 84% of them singletons. Between the trimmed V and J ends, which lost 3 bases and 0 bases, there was a span of 14 bases. Per the germline V gene, CDR1 is SQVTM and CDR2 is ANQGSEA. This CDR3 has 15 amino acids. The data belong to a study of blood T cell repertoires in COVID-19.

The gene calls are TRBV29-1 and TRBJ2-5; maybe TRBD2 (8 bases). The origin of this receptor is a woman in her twenties or thirties who had recovered from COVID-19. The sample comprised PBMCs or T cells enriched from blood (not recorded which). The CDR3 loop reads CSVEYRGLDQETQYF. The DNA of the CDR3 is TGCAGCGTTGAGTACAGGGGACTAGACCAAGAGACCCAGTACTTC.